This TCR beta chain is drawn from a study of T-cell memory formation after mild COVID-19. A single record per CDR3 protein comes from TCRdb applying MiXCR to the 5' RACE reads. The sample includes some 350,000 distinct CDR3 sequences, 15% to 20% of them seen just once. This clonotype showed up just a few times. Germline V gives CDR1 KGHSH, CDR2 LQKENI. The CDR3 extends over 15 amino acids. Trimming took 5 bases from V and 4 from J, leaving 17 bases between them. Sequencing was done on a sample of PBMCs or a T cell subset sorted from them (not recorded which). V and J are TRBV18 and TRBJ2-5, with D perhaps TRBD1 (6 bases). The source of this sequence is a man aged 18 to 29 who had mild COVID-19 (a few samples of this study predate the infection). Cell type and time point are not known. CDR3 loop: CASSSQTGTGETQYF. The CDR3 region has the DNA TGTGCCAGCTCATCACAAACAGGGACGGGAGAGACCCAGTACTTC.